This T cell receptor beta chain stems from a study of OX40 agonist ivuxolimab in advanced cancers. Study-level information: Approximately 41% of patients had received prior checkpoint inhibitor therapy.

Here immunoSEQ multiplex PCR was the method, and the copy in TCRdb shows in-frame clones only, minus some. The sample includes about 120,000 clones, 85% to 90% of them seen just once. CDR1 and CDR2 (germline): SGHTA, FQGTGA. V lost 4 bases to trimming and J lost 2 bases, with 14 bases between them. This CDR3 has 15 amino acids. J is TRBJ1-2 and V is TRBV7-3; no definite D call. This TCR was sampled from an adult with an advanced solid tumor such as melanoma, head and neck, liver or kidney cancer. The sequenced sample was CD4+ or CD8+ T cells sorted from blood, obtained in a trial of the OX40 agonist ivuxolimab. CDR3 nucleotides: TGTGCCAGCAGCTCGCTAACCCGAGGAAACTATGGCTACACCTTC. Translation: CASSSLTRGNYGYTF.